The sequence of this T cell receptor (beta chain) was determined in a study of cytomegalovirus exposure and HLA in healthy donors. On this clone: What it binds is unknown.

Use of 60 Vbeta and 13 Jbeta primers characterized the PCR. Some clones are missing from TCRdb's copy, which holds only in-frame ones; the method was immunoSEQ multiplex PCR. Here the sample spans roughly 180,000 clones, 78% being singletons. Overall study findings and caveats: Three chains linked to CMV were shown in vitro to be specific for CMV antigens.

Source material: PBMCs. This clonotype originated in a woman in her twenties or thirties in good health and CMV-seropositive.

CDR3 in amino acids: CASSISGFSYEQYF. CDR3 nucleotide sequence: TGCGCCAGCAGTATATCGGGGTTCTCCTACGAGCAGTACTTC. The chain carries TRBV5-1 and TRBJ2-7; possibly TRBD2 for D (5 bases). The CDR3 extends over 14 amino acids. Germline lookup yields CDR1 SGHRS and CDR2 YFSETQ. V was pared by 5 bases and J by 0 bases, with 12 bases between.